This T cell receptor (beta chain) comes out of a study of regulatory T cells in long-lasting Graves disease. CDR3-region Arm-PCR and iRepertoire HTBI primers produced the TCR beta libraries. In the authors' workflow: Analysis of the samples identified 50 to 75 TRBV and 13 to 15 TRBJ segments. TCRdb re-called the multiplex PCR reads through MiXCR, storing one row per CDR3 protein. TCRdb, rather than the study authors, made the V and J calls. The table has 600,000 to 800,000 distinct CDR3 sequences, 30% seen once. The time point is: persistent/refractory GD, antithyroid drugs over 5 years with positive TRAb. Following extraction of RNA from PBMCs, that RNA was used to make the TCR library. The CDR3 covers 14 residues. V gave up 6 bases and J gave up 7 bases; unmatched junction bases: 5. Germline loops: CDR1 KGHSH, CDR2 LQKENI.

The gene calls are TRBV18 and TRBJ1-6; 8 bases fit TRBD1. The sample here was peripheral blood mononuclear cells (PBMCs), taken when the disease was refractory, from a patient treated with antithyroid drugs. This receptor was obtained from a female donor with Graves disease. The CDR3 loop reads CASSSQGANSPLHF. For the CDR3, the DNA is TGTGCCAGCTCTTCTCAGGGGGCGAATTCACCCCTCCACTTT.